This T cell receptor beta chain was documented in a study of cytomegalovirus exposure and HLA in healthy donors. Turning to the study itself: The 90 to 150 validation repertoires used a platform that matched the one used for the approximately 700 first-cohort repertoires, as a later analysis reported. Study-level findings and limits: Rare TCR sequences dominated, though some public TCRs recurred in many donors. Specificity of three CMV-associated chains for CMV antigens was verified in vitro. One later analysis, an examination of the 120 validation repertoires, found that first-cohort TCR clusters tended to co-occur in them.

Germline lookup yields CDR1 SGHAT and CDR2 FQNNGV. CDR3 length: 15 residues. Unmatched junction bases numbered 6, after V lost 1 base and J lost 6 bases. Sequencing used immunoSEQ multiplex PCR; TCRdb keeps in-frame clones, though not all of them. The sample carries about 200,000 clones, 81% recorded once. Regarding this clone: Its antigen is as yet unknown.

This clonotype was obtained from a woman aged 25 to 45 in good health and CMV-seronegative. Sequences were obtained from PBMCs. V usage is TRBV11-2 and J usage is TRBJ1-5; 7 bases fit TRBD1. In DNA, the CDR3 is TGTGCCAGCAGCTTAGGGGGACAGTTCGGTCAGCCCCAGCATTTT. It codes for CASSLGGQFGQPQHF.